The T cell receptor beta chain described here comes from a study of cytomegalovirus exposure and HLA in healthy donors. Turning to the study itself: The 100 to 150 validation repertoires used the same platform as the approximately 670 first-cohort repertoires, a later analysis reported.

The donors belonged to the roughly 110-subject validation cohort, separate from the roughly 600-subject first cohort. The table came from immunoSEQ multiplex PCR; TCRdb's copy has only in-frame clones and leaves some out. The sample shows 150,000 to 200,000 clones, around 90% of them seen only once. Comment on this clone: The antigen remains undetermined.

Trimming shortened V by 1 base and J by 8 bases, and 14 bases separated the two germline ends. The CDR3 length is 14 residues. Germline lookup yields CDR1 SGHAT and CDR2 FQNNGV. Study-wide results and caveats: The listing of about 150 TCR beta chains classed them as cytomegalovirus-associated. Reports credit the classifier with highly specific, highly sensitive diagnosis of cytomegalovirus status.

V usage is TRBV11-2 and J usage is TRBJ1-2; D might be TRBD1 (6 bases). The material sequenced was PBMCs. The receptor was derived from a woman between 18 and 29 years old in good health and CMV-seropositive. The CDR3 region is CASSLGAGAKGYTF. DNA of the CDR3: TGTGCCAGCAGCTTAGGAGCAGGGGCAAAGGGCTACACCTTC. The full variable domain, completed using reference TRBV11-2 and TRBJ1-2, is EAGVAQSPRYKIIEKRQSVAFWCNPISGHATLYWYQQILGQGPKLLIQFQNNGVVDDSQLPKDRFSAERLKGVDSTLKIQPAKLEDSAVYLCASSLGAGAKGYTFGSGTRLTVV.